The present T cell receptor beta chain was sequenced within a study of cytomegalovirus exposure and HLA in healthy donors. The CDR3 has 15 amino acids. CDR1 is SGHVS and CDR2 is FQNEAQ in the germline V gene. V was trimmed by 2 bases and J by 3 bases, leaving 12 bases between them. The PCR was carried out with 60 Vbeta primers and 13 Jbeta primers. Original analysis: Roughly 12 million shared chains were among around 80 million unique TCR beta chains counted in a later analysis. The method was immunoSEQ multiplex PCR; TCRdb's version includes in-frame clones alone and lacks a portion of them. V and J calls and clone size come straight from that table; D and trimming were deduced from the DNA. This sample has 160,000 or so clones, with over 70% found just once.

This clonotype originated in a woman between 25 and 40 years old in good health and CMV-seronegative. The rearrangement links TRBV7-8 to TRBJ2-3; D remains unclear. Material: PBMCs. The CDR3: CASSLFSLPTDTQYF. The CDR3 coding sequence is TGTGCCAGCAGCTTATTCAGTTTACCTACAGATACGCAGTATTTT. Looking up the rest from reference TRBV7-8 and TRBJ2-3 gives the full variable domain: GAGVSQSPRYKVAKRGQDVALRCDPISGHVSLFWYQQALGQGPEFLTYFQNEAQLDKSGLPSDRFFAERPEGSVSTLKIQRTQQEDSAVYLCASSLFSLPTDTQYFGPGTRLTVL.